This T cell receptor (beta chain) was recovered during a study of blood T cells in healthy people across ages. The overall study: Using template switching, researchers captured about one barcoded beta molecule for each two T cells.

Study-wide results and limits: Both higher diversity and more naive CD4+ cells marked long-lived donors when set against aged donors.

Per-sample yields of isolated PBMCs were at least 6 million. A sample-barcoded 5' primer and a J-beta primer mix were used in a second PCR of about 7 to 12 cycles. TCRdb fed the 5' RACE reads into MiXCR, producing one record per CDR3 protein. The repertoire holds about 1.8 million distinct CDR3 sequences, with roughly 50% as singletons. In regard to this clonotype: Its antigen is as yet unknown.

The CDR3 is 14 amino acids. Germline-derived CDR1 and CDR2 are DFQATT and SNEGSKA (reference sequence). The V gene lost 3 bases and the J gene lost 2 bases, with 14 bases spanning the gap. Sequencing was performed on blood. The rearrangement uses TRBV20-1 and TRBJ2-7; D possibly matches TRBD1 or TRBD2 (5 bases each). This TCR was recovered from a woman aged 40 to 55 in good health. CDR3 sequence (DNA): TGCAGTGCTAGTACCGGGACGGTGACCTACGAGCAGTACTTC. Its translation: CSASTGTVTYEQYF.